This T cell receptor beta chain was identified in a study of cytomegalovirus exposure and HLA in healthy donors. The length of the CDR3 is 14 residues. V was pared by 0 bases and J by 5 bases, with 8 bases between. CDR1 is SGHRS, CDR2 YFSETQ, per germline. On this clone itself: Its antigen is not known.

Study results and limitations: Across donors, sequencing depth was assumed by presence/absence analyses to be roughly uniform. Sequencing had likely introduced a cluster of highly shared sequence variants as an artifact.

The PCR was carried out with 60 Vbeta primers and 13 Jbeta primers. Using immunoSEQ multiplex PCR, the repertoire was profiled, and TCRdb retains in-frame clones only, with some absent. The sample yields some 220,000 clones, around 80% seen once. The TCR originated in a woman in her sixties in good health and CMV-seropositive. The sequenced sample consisted of PBMCs. The chain combines TRBV5-1 with TRBJ2-2; maybe TRBD2 (6 bases). In DNA, the CDR3 is TGCGCCAGCAGCTTGGACGGGGGAACCGGGGAGCTGTTTTTT. This translates into CASSLDGGTGELFF.